This T cell receptor beta chain stems from a study of cytomegalovirus exposure and HLA in healthy donors. Study findings and constraints: Immune exposure information available was restricted to CMV serostatus. The authors enumerated 150 to 200 TCR beta chains as linked to cytomegalovirus.

The primer mix had 60 Vbeta and 13 Jbeta primers. The assay was immunoSEQ multiplex PCR, and TCRdb's table has in-frame clones only and misses some. Found here are some 38,000 clones, more than 50% of them singletons; the top ten hold roughly 6.4%. On this clone itself: As yet, its antigen is unknown.

The length of the CDR3 is 13 residues. V dropped 1 base and J dropped 4 bases, with 7 bases sitting between them. The germline V gene encodes CDR1 SGHNT and CDR2 YENEEA. This receptor was taken from a woman in her forties in good health and CMV-seropositive. V usage is TRBV11-3 and J usage is TRBJ2-5; D ambiguous. The specimen sequenced was PBMCs. CDR3 DNA sequence: TGTGCCAGCAGCTTAGTTGCCGGAGAGACCCAGTACTTC. It is translated as CASSLVAGETQYF.